The 30 T cell receptor beta chains reported below all come from one sample, sequenced in a study of cytomegalovirus exposure and HLA in healthy donors. The PCR had 60 Vbeta and 13 Jbeta primers. Assay: immunoSEQ multiplex PCR; the TCRdb copy retains only in-frame clones and omits some. The sample table includes approximately 120,000 clones. The specimen was PBMCs. Source of these receptors: a man between 40 and 49 years old in good health and CMV-seronegative.

The chain has TRBV6-1 and TRBJ1-1; TRBD1 is a possible D gene (6 bases). V was shortened by 5 bases and J by 1 base, with 14 bases between the two germline ends. Germline assignment: CDR1 MNHNS and CDR2 SASEGT. The CDR3 runs 15 residues. This CDR3 reads CASSLYGGPNTEAFF. In nucleotides, the CDR3 is TGTGCCAGCAGTCTATATGGGGGCCCGAACACTGAAGCTTTCTTT.

This chain uses TRBV6-6 with TRBJ1-3; no definite D call. Trimming left V 6 bases short and J 3 bases short, with 12 bases between. Germline CDR1 reads MNHNY; CDR2 reads SVGAGI (reference sequence). The CDR3 is 14 residues long. The CDR3 sequence: CASSPNLIGNTIYF. The CDR3 DNA reads as TGTGCCAGCAGCCCTAACCTTATTGGAAACACCATATATTTT.

The chain has TRBV5-4 and TRBJ2-1; D gene unclear. Germline V CDR1 and CDR2: SGHNT, YYREEE (reference sequence). The CDR3 length is 16 residues. The V end lost 0 bases, the J end lost 0 bases, and 10 bases lay between the germline ends. In DNA form, the CDR3 reads TGTGCCAGCAGCTTGGCGGCGGTTAGCTCCTACAATGAGCAGTTCTTC. Translated: CASSLAAVSSYNEQFF.

This chain connects TRBV9 to TRBJ2-7, with TRBD1 identical over 9 bases. The CDR3 spans 15 residues. Germline V gives CDR1 SGDLS, CDR2 YYNGEE. V trimming: 3 bases; J trimming: 4 bases; junction bases outside the gene matches: 8. The CDR3 DNA reads as TGTGCCAGCAGCGCCGAGGGACAGGGCAAATACGAGCAGTACTTC. It yields the protein CASSAEGQGKYEQYF.

J is TRBJ2-3 and V is TRBV5-1; 11 bases agree with TRBD2. The ends lost 3 bases at V and 3 bases at J; junction bases unmatched: 12. The CDR3 has 18 amino acids. Germline V gene data show CDR1 as SGHRS and CDR2 as YFSETQ. CDR3 in amino acids: CASSWGLAEPRGTDTQYF. The CDR3 coding sequence is TGCGCCAGCAGCTGGGGACTAGCGGAGCCTCGGGGTACAGATACGCAGTATTTT.

V gene TRBV5-6 combines with J gene TRBJ2-1; D perhaps matches TRBD2 (5 bases). CDR1 and CDR2 (germline): SGHDT, YYEEEE. The CDR3 spans 14 residues. The germline V and J ends were trimmed by 3 bases and 4 bases, with 11 bases remaining between them. The CDR3 sequence: CASSYGLGYNEQFF. The CDR3 coding sequence is TGTGCCAGCAGCTACGGACTGGGATACAATGAGCAGTTCTTC.

V and J are TRBV9 and TRBJ2-1; TRBD1 agrees at 7 bases. Germline loops: CDR1 SGDLS, CDR2 YYNGEE. The CDR3 is made up of 15 amino acids. V trimming: 4 bases; J trimming: 1 base; junction bases outside the gene matches: 5. This CDR3 reads CASSQGQASYNEQFF. CDR3 bases: TGTGCCAGCAGCCAAGGACAGGCATCCTACAATGAGCAGTTCTTC.

V is TRBV28 and J is TRBJ1-2; D remains ambiguous. The CDR3 has 13 amino acids. Trimming left V 2 bases short and J 2 bases short, with 6 bases between. Germline assignment: CDR1 MDHEN and CDR2 SYDVKM. For the CDR3, the DNA is TGTGCCAGCAGTTTAACTGTAAACTATGGCTACACCTTC. This translates into CASSLTVNYGYTF.

The chain couples TRBV27 to TRBJ2-7, with 8 bases aligning to TRBD1. Germline V lookup: CDR1 MNHEY, CDR2 SMNVEV (reference sequence). The length of the CDR3 is 16 residues. V shed 0 bases, J shed 3 bases, and the junction held 7 bases outside the gene matches. CDR3 amino acids: CASSLSEQGGSYEQYF. The CDR3 DNA reads as TGTGCCAGCAGTTTATCGGAACAGGGGGGAAGCTACGAGCAGTACTTC.

The V gene is TRBV28, the J gene TRBJ2-7; D uncertain. V was trimmed by 10 bases and J by 6 bases, leaving 13 bases between them. The CDR3 is 11 amino acids. The germline V gene encodes CDR1 MDHEN and CDR2 SYDVKM. CDR3 nucleotides: TGTGCCACCCACACGCCCTCCGAGCAGTACTTC. This encodes CATHTPSEQYF.

The chain uses TRBV27 and TRBJ1-1; 10 nucleotides align to TRBD1. Trimming removed 2 bases from V and 6 bases from J; junction bases left unmatched: 9. This CDR3 comprises 16 residues. The V gene's germline CDR1 is MNHEY and CDR2 SMNVEV (reference sequence). As DNA, the CDR3 is TGTGCCAGCAGTTTAGGAAGACAGGGGGCGGGCGCTGAAGCTTTCTTT. This gives the protein CASSLGRQGAGAEAFF.

The chain recombines TRBV18 with TRBJ2-7; 7 positions agree with TRBD2. V dropped 5 bases and J dropped 0; count of bases not matched to a gene: 7. Germline V gene lookup returns CDR1 KGHSH and CDR2 LQKENI. There are 15 residues in the CDR3. The DNA for the CDR3 is TGTGCCAGCTCAATGTCGGAGCGGGACTCCTACGAGCAGTACTTC. Residues: CASSMSERDSYEQYF.

This sequence joins TRBV6-1 and TRBJ2-3; TRBD2 aligns across 9 bases. V gave up 3 bases and J gave up 14 bases; unmatched junction bases: 9. This CDR3 has 13 amino acids. CDR1 is MNHNS and CDR2 is SASEGT in the germline V gene. CDR3 in amino acids: CASSDLLAGPWYF. The CDR3 bases are TGTGCCAGCAGTGATCTCCTAGCGGGGCCCTGGTATTTT.

The J gene is TRBJ1-1, the V gene TRBV5-6; tentatively, D is TRBD1 (6 bases). The V and J ends lost 4 bases and 0 bases respectively, with 13 bases between them. The CDR3 is made up of 15 amino acids. Per germline, CDR1 SGHDT and CDR2 YYEEEE. CDR3 protein: CASSTGPRLNTEAFF. Written as DNA, the CDR3 is TGTGCCAGCAGCACAGGGCCTCGACTGAACACTGAAGCTTTCTTT.

The chain links TRBV9 to TRBJ2-7; 8 bases fit TRBD2. After removal of 4 bases from V and 6 bases from J, the junction contained 12 bases not matched to a gene. Germline V gene data show CDR1 as SGDLS and CDR2 as YYNGEE. This CDR3 is 15 amino acids long. CDR3 coding DNA: TGTGCCAGCAGCCCTTCAGCGGGAGTTAGCGGCGAGCAGTACTTC. Encoded protein: CASSPSAGVSGEQYF.

CDR3: CASEGVAGANVLTF. CDR3 DNA: TGTGCCAGCGAAGGGGTCGCTGGGGCCAACGTCCTGACTTTC. V and J are TRBV2 and TRBJ2-6; D might be TRBD1 (5 bases). Germline-derived CDR1 and CDR2 are SNHLY and FYNNEI. This CDR3 has 14 amino acids. V lost 8 bases, J lost 2 bases, and 10 bases lay in between.

The chain employs TRBV5-5 and TRBJ2-1; the D gene is possibly TRBD2 (7 bases). V lost 0 bases and J lost 5, with 24 bases in between. Germline-derived CDR1 and CDR2 are SGHKS and YYEKEE (reference sequence). The CDR3 sequence is 19 residues long. The chain's CDR3 is CASSLVGQPVAGRNNEQFF. The CDR3 coding sequence is TGTGCCAGCAGCTTGGTAGGACAGCCCGTGGCCGGGAGGAACAATGAGCAGTTCTTC.

The chain couples TRBV7-2 to TRBJ1-5; D is perhaps TRBD1 (6 bases). CDR3 length equals 14 residues. Germline V CDR1 and CDR2: SGHTA, FQGNSA. V shed 2 bases and J shed 7 bases, with 12 bases lying between them. The CDR3 here is CASSLPGDGQPQHF. As DNA, the CDR3 is TGTGCCAGCAGCTTACCAGGGGATGGACAGCCCCAGCATTTT.

The chain has TRBV11-2 and TRBJ2-1, with 8 positions matching TRBD2. This CDR3 is built from 18 residues. The J segment lost 8 bases and the V segment lost 2 bases, leaving 17 bases of the junction unmatched. CDR1 is SGHAT, CDR2 FQNNGV, per germline. The CDR3 region is CASSLFLDEEREIDEQFF. CDR3 in DNA: TGTGCCAGCAGCTTATTTCTGGATGAGGAGCGGGAGATAGATGAGCAGTTCTTC.

The rearrangement links TRBV28 to TRBJ2-7; possible D gene TRBD1, 5 bases. V lost 3 bases and J lost 0, with 9 bases in between. The CDR3 length is 14 residues. Germline V gene data show CDR1 as MDHEN and CDR2 as SYDVKM. CDR3 coding DNA: TGTGCCAGCAGTTTCCCCAGGGACTCCTACGAGCAGTACTTC. Residues: CASSFPRDSYEQYF.

V gene TRBV4-1 combines with J gene TRBJ1-5; D is ambiguous. V was clipped by 1 base and J by 4 bases, with 8 bases between them. The V gene's germline CDR1 is MGHRA and CDR2 YSYEKL. The CDR3 sequence is 14 residues long. In DNA form, the CDR3 reads TGCGCCAGCAGCCAAGCAGGATTAAATCAGCCCCAGCATTTT. Translation gives CASSQAGLNQPQHF.

Worth noting for this clone: The junction departs from the called germline gene at one end, perhaps through a read error. V gene TRBV10-2 combines with J gene TRBJ2-1; 8 bases are a match to TRBD2. CDR3 length: 15 amino acids. CDR1 is WSHSY, CDR2 SAAADI, per germline. CDR3 region: CASSALAGSYYEQFF. The CDR3 DNA reads as TGCGCCAGCAGTGCCTTAGCGGGAAGCTACTATGAGCAGTTCTTC.

This sequence joins TRBV27 and TRBJ1-2; D is unresolved. The CDR3 totals 15 residues. Germline V CDR1 and CDR2: MNHEY, SMNVEV (reference sequence). V shed 3 bases and J shed 5 bases, with 16 bases lying between them. The chain's CDR3 is CASSLTTRSTYGYTF. CDR3 in DNA: TGTGCCAGCAGTTTGACGACTCGGTCTACTTATGGCTACACCTTC.

The V call is TRBV30, the J call TRBJ1-1; 8 positions match TRBD1. Trimming took 5 bases from V and 5 from J; bases not matched to a gene: 13. Germline V lookup: CDR1 GTSNPN, CDR2 SVGIG (reference sequence). The CDR3 contains 15 residues. The CDR3 DNA follows: TGTGCCTGGCTATTATTTGGACAGGGAAGAACTGAAGCTTTCTTT. It translates to CAWLLFGQGRTEAFF. Filled out from reference TRBV30 and TRBJ1-1, the complete variable domain reads SQTIHQWPATLVQPVGSPLSLECTVEGTSNPNLYWYRQAAGRGLQLLFYSVGIGQISSEVPQNLSASRPQDRQFILSSKKLLLSDSGFYLCAWLLFGQGRTEAFFGQGTRLTVV.

V gene TRBV5-1 combines with J gene TRBJ2-1, with unresolved D. The V and J ends lost 2 bases and 6 bases respectively, with 3 bases between them. From germline, CDR1 is SGHRS and CDR2 YFSETQ. CDR3 length: 11 amino acids. The CDR3 here is CASSFGNEQFF. Written as DNA, the CDR3 is TGCGCCAGCAGCTTCGGCAATGAGCAGTTCTTC.

CDR3 in DNA: TGTGCCAGCAGTACCGGGACAGGGAGTTCCTACGAGCAGTACTTC. Residues: CASSTGTGSSYEQYF. The V gene is TRBV2, the J gene TRBJ2-7; 9 bases agree with TRBD1. CDR1 and CDR2 from the germline V gene are SNHLY and FYNNEI. The CDR3 loop spans 15 amino acids. Trimming cost V 5 bases and J 1 base; bases outside gene matches: 6.

The chain has TRBV4-1 and TRBJ2-5, with 14 bases lining up with TRBD2. The V gene end was trimmed by 4 bases and the J gene end by 3 bases; junction bases not matched to a gene: 13. Per the germline V gene, CDR1 is MGHRA and CDR2 is YSYEKL. The CDR3 has 19 residues. For the CDR3, the DNA is TGCGCCAGCAGCCGCAGACTTCTTGGGACTAGCGGGAGCGAAGAGACCCAGTACTTC. Amino acid sequence: CASSRRLLGTSGSEETQYF.

V is TRBV9 and J is TRBJ2-3, with TRBD2 matching over 8 bases. After removal of 2 bases from V and 1 base from J, the junction contained 3 bases not matched to a gene. The CDR3 is 15 amino acids. Germline loops: CDR1 SGDLS, CDR2 YYNGEE. This CDR3 is CASSVRGGGTDTQYF. CDR3 DNA sequence: TGTGCCAGCAGCGTCCGGGGGGGTGGCACAGATACGCAGTATTTT. The full variable domain, in which reference TRBV9 and TRBJ2-3 provide the parts outside the CDR3, is DSGVTQTPKHLITATGQRVTLRCSPRSGDLSVYWYQQSLDQGLQFLIQYYNGEERAKGNILERFSAQQFPDLHSELNLSSLELGDSALYFCASSVRGGGTDTQYFGPGTRLTVL.

With regard to this clone: Other DNA sequences within the sample encode an identical CDR3. The chain carries TRBV6-1 and TRBJ2-7; 9 bases are shared with TRBD1. Looked up from germline, CDR1 is MNHNS and CDR2 is SASEGT. After removal of 6 bases from V and 2 bases from J, the junction contained 2 bases not matched to a gene. The CDR3 is 13 residues long. Written as DNA, the CDR3 is TGTGCCAGCAGGGGACAGGGTACCTACGAGCAGTACTTC. This sequence encodes CASRGQGTYEQYF.

V gene TRBV5-1 combines with J gene TRBJ2-1, with 13 bases matching TRBD2. Germline lookup yields CDR1 SGHRS and CDR2 YFSETQ. V shed 4 bases, J shed 8 bases, and the junction held 6 bases outside the gene matches. The CDR3 covers 15 residues. The CDR3 sequence is CASSLLAGGAYEQFF. CDR3 DNA: TGCGCCAGCAGCCTACTAGCGGGAGGGGCCTATGAGCAGTTCTTC.